The 14 T cell receptor beta chains in this list originate from one sample, sequenced in a study of T cell responses to AZD1222 COVID-19 vaccine. The method was immunoSEQ multiplex PCR; TCRdb's version includes in-frame clones alone and lacks a portion of them. The data contain fewer than 200,000 clones, about 92% of them singletons. The sequencing here drew on peripheral blood, taken 28 days after the second dose of the MenACWY control vaccine. These receptors all stem from an adult who received the MenACWY meningococcal vaccine as a control.

The V gene is TRBV7-2, the J gene TRBJ2-7; 8 bases fit TRBD2. This CDR3 region has 17 residues. V dropped 2 bases and J dropped 1; count of bases not matched to a gene: 10. Germline assignment: CDR1 SGHTA and CDR2 FQGNSA. This CDR3 reads CASSLREAAGVSYEQYF. CDR3 nucleotides: TGTGCCAGCAGCTTAAGGGAGGCAGCGGGAGTGTCCTACGAGCAGTACTTC. Drawing the rest from reference TRBV7-2 and TRBJ2-7, the complete variable domain is GAGVSQSPSNKVTEKGKDVELRCDPISGHTALYWYRQSLGQGLEFLIYFQGNSAPDKSGLPSDRFSAERTGGSVSTLTIQRTQQEDSAVYLCASSLREAAGVSYEQYFGPGTRLTVT.

The chain employs TRBV27 and TRBJ2-3; 9 nucleotides match TRBD1. The CDR3 is made up of 18 amino acids. CDR1 and CDR2 (germline): MNHEY, SMNVEV (reference sequence). With 5 bases clipped from V and 1 base from J, the junction kept 13 bases outside the gene matches. Here the CDR3 reads CASSIPRGTGSRTDTQYF. CDR3 sequence (DNA): TGTGCCAGCAGTATACCCCGCGGGACAGGGAGCCGCACAGATACGCAGTATTTT.

Only a few counts were recorded for this clone. This chain links TRBV30 with TRBJ2-7; D may be TRBD2 (5 bases). Germline CDR1 reads GTSNPN; CDR2 reads SVGIG (reference sequence). There are 12 residues in the CDR3. With 2 bases removed from V and 2 bases from J, the gap between germline ends came to 7 bases. For the CDR3, the DNA is TGTGCCTGGAGTACGGGGACCTACGAGCAGTACTTC. Encoded protein: CAWSTGTYEQYF.

The chain uses TRBV20-1 and TRBJ1-2; tentative D call: TRBD1 (6 bases). CDR3 length: 13 residues. Germline loops: CDR1 DFQATT, CDR2 SNEGSKA (reference sequence). V gave up 3 bases and J gave up 1 base, with 9 bases separating them. The CDR3 coding sequence is TGCAGTGCTAGTCAGGGGAATAACTATGGCTACACCTTC. Protein product: CSASQGNNYGYTF.

The chain joins TRBV19 to TRBJ2-1; TRBD2 aligns across 12 bases. The V gene end was trimmed by 5 bases and the J gene end by 7 bases; junction bases not matched to a gene: 6. Germline values: CDR1 LNHDA, CDR2 SQIVND (reference sequence). This CDR3 comprises 15 residues. CDR3 in amino acids: CASSSGLAGWNEQFF. The CDR3 nucleotides are TGTGCCAGTAGTTCCGGACTAGCGGGATGGAATGAGCAGTTCTTC. Drawing the rest from reference TRBV19 and TRBJ2-1, the complete variable domain is DGGITQSPKYLFRKEGQNVTLSCEQNLNHDAMYWYRQDPGQGLRLIYYSQIVNDFQKGDIAEGYSVSREKKESFPLTVTSAQKNPTAFYLCASSSGLAGWNEQFFGPGTRLTVL.

This clone has just one count. This chain uses TRBV28 with TRBJ2-3, with a possible D match to TRBD1 (5 bases). Trimming took 3 bases from V and 4 from J, leaving 11 bases between them. The CDR3 spans 14 residues. CDR1 and CDR2 (germline): MDHEN, SYDVKM. The CDR3 loop is CASSFPGNADTQYF. DNA of the CDR3: TGTGCCAGCAGTTTTCCAGGGAATGCAGATACGCAGTATTTT.

The V and J genes are TRBV19 and TRBJ1-1, with 10 bases aligning to TRBD1. This CDR3 is built from 14 residues. CDR1 and CDR2 from the germline V gene are LNHDA and SQIVND (reference sequence). The ends lost 8 bases at V and 3 bases at J; junction bases unmatched: 6. CDR3 nucleotides: TGTGCCAGTGGCCGACAGGGGGCGGACACTGAAGCTTTCTTT. Translating it yields CASGRQGADTEAFF. Full variable domain (missing parts from reference TRBV19 and TRBJ1-1): DGGITQSPKYLFRKEGQNVTLSCEQNLNHDAMYWYRQDPGQGLRLIYYSQIVNDFQKGDIAEGYSVSREKKESFPLTVTSAQKNPTAFYLCASGRQGADTEAFFGQGTRLTVV.

The chain links TRBV19 to TRBJ1-1; D might be TRBD1 (6 bases). Trimming cost V 0 bases and J 3 bases, with 11 bases left between them. The germline V gene encodes CDR1 LNHDA and CDR2 SQIVND (reference sequence). This CDR3 has 15 residues. CDR3 DNA: TGTGCCAGTAGTATAGATACGACAGGTGACACTGAAGCTTTCTTT. As protein: CASSIDTTGDTEAFF.

The chain couples TRBV20-1 to TRBJ1-5; D not resolved. From germline, CDR1 is DFQATT and CDR2 SNEGSKA (reference sequence). This CDR3 comprises 15 residues. V lost 6 bases, J lost 2 bases, and 17 bases lay in between. The CDR3 here is CSASEGSRGNQPQHF. CDR3 in DNA: TGCAGTGCAAGTGAGGGATCTCGGGGCAATCAGCCCCAGCATTTT.

This chain joins TRBV2 and TRBJ1-2; no clear D gene. This CDR3 is built from 13 residues. Trimming removed 7 bases at V and 0 bases at J, with 9 bases between. Looked up from germline, CDR1 is SNHLY and CDR2 is FYNNEI. The chain's CDR3 is CASTSGTNYGYTF. Written as DNA, the CDR3 is TGTGCCAGCACGTCTGGGACTAACTATGGCTACACCTTC.

The rearrangement links TRBV7-3 to TRBJ2-2; no clear D gene. V was shortened by 4 bases and J by 7 bases, with 10 bases between the two germline ends. The CDR3 is 13 residues long. Germline V gene data show CDR1 as SGHTA and CDR2 as FQGTGA. CDR3 nucleotide sequence: TGTGCCAGCAGCTCCCTCCGAGGCGGGGAGCTGTTTTTT. It encodes CASSSLRGGELFF.

As concerns this clone: Additional DNA sequences in this sample encode the identical CDR3. The genes are TRBV6-5 and TRBJ1-1; D not certain. V shed 5 bases and J shed 1 base, with 8 bases lying between them. The CDR3 runs 13 residues. Looked up from germline, CDR1 is MNHEY and CDR2 is SVGAGI. For the CDR3, the DNA is TGTGCCAGCAGTCCTCGGGGGAACACTGAAGCTTTCTTT. Its translation: CASSPRGNTEAFF.

Only one count was recorded for this clone. The chain combines TRBV5-1 with TRBJ2-1, with no clear D. Germline V gene lookup returns CDR1 SGHRS and CDR2 YFSETQ. V lost 1 base and J 7 bases, leaving 3 bases between the germline ends. This CDR3 has 11 amino acids. CDR3 bases: TGCGCCAGCAGCTTGCAGAATGAGCAGTTCTTC. This encodes CASSLQNEQFF. Supplemented by reference TRBV5-1 and TRBJ2-1, the full variable domain reads KAGVTQTPRYLIKTRGQQVTLSCSPISGHRSVSWYQQTPGQGLQFLFEYFSETQRNKGNFPGRFSGRQFSNSRSEMNVSTLELGDSALYLCASSLQNEQFFGPGTRLTVL.

The chain uses TRBV7-3 and TRBJ2-1; 7 bases map to TRBD2. CDR3 size: 15 residues. Germline trimming cut 3 bases from V and 5 bases from J; bases unmatched to any gene: 7. Germline V CDR1 and CDR2: SGHTA, FQGTGA. The CDR3 region is CASSFLAEGHNEQFF. In DNA form, the CDR3 reads TGTGCCAGCAGCTTCCTAGCGGAGGGGCACAATGAGCAGTTCTTC.